This T cell receptor beta chain is from a study of blood T cell repertoires in COVID-19. Looking at the study overall: The United States, Italy and Spain were the sources of the acute and convalescent COVID-19 samples. Nucleic acid was either cDNA or gDNA, and it came from T cells, B-cell-depleted T cells, or PBMCs.

This CDR3 is 14 amino acids long. From germline, CDR1 is SNHLY and CDR2 FYNNEI. The germline V and J ends were trimmed by 4 bases and 5 bases, with 14 bases remaining between them. Adults between about 18 and 89 years of age took part from 24 US areas. Participant-given clinical history determined each cohort assignment. Clones were read by immunoSEQ multiplex PCR, and TCRdb kept only the in-frame ones, dropping some. The sample shows approximately 300,000 clones, under 90% of them seen only once. This TCR was recovered from a man in his 60s who had recovered from COVID-19. The chain joins TRBV2 to TRBJ2-5, with D perhaps TRBD2 (6 bases). The sample comprised PBMCs or T cells enriched from blood (not recorded which). The CDR3 DNA reads as TGTGCCAGCAGTGGACCCGGGGGTACGGAGACCCAGTACTTC. Its translation: CASSGPGGTETQYF. The whole variable domain, filled in from reference TRBV2 and TRBJ2-5, reads EPEVTQTPSHQVTQMGQEVILRCVPISNHLYFYWYRQILGQKVEFLVSFYNNEISEKSEIFDDQFSVERPDGSNFTLKIRSTKLEDSAMYFCASSGPGGTETQYFGPGTRLLVL.